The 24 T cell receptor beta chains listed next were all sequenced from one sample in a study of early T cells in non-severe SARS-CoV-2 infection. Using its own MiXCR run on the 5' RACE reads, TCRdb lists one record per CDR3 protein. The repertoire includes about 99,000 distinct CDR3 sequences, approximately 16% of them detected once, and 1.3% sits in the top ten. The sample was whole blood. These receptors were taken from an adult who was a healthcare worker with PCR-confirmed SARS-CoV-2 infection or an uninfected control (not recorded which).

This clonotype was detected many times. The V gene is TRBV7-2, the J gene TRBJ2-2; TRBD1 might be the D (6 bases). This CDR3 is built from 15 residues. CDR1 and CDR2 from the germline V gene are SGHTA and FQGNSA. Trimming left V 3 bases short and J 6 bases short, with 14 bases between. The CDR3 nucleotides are TGTGCCAGCAGCTTTCAGGGGATGGGACCCGGGGAGCTGTTTTTT. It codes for CASSFQGMGPGELFF.

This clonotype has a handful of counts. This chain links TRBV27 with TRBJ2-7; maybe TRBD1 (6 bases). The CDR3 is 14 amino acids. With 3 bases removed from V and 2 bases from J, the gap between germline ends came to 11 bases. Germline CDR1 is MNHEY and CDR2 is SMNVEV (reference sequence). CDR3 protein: CASSFRDTPYEQYF. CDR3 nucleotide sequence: TGTGCCAGCAGTTTTAGGGACACCCCCTACGAGCAGTACTTC.

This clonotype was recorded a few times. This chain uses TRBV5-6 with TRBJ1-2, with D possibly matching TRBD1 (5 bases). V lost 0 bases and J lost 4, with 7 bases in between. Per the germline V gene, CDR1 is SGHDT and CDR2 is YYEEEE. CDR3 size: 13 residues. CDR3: CASSLEQGYGYTF. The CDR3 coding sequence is TGTGCCAGCAGCTTGGAGCAGGGCTATGGCTACACCTTC.

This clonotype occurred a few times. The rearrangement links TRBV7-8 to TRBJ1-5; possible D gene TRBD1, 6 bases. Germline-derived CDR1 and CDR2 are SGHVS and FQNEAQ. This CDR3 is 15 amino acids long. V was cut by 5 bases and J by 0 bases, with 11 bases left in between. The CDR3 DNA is TGTGCCAGCAGCCCTAGGGGGAATAGCAATCAGCCCCAGCATTTT. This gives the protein CASSPRGNSNQPQHF.

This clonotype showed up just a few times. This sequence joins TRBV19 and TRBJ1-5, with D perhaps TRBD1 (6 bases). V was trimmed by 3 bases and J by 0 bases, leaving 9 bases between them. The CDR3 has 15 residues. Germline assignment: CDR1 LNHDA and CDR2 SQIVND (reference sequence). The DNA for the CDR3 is TGTGCCAGTAGTATGGACAGATATAGCAATCAGCCCCAGCATTTT. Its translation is CASSMDRYSNQPQHF.

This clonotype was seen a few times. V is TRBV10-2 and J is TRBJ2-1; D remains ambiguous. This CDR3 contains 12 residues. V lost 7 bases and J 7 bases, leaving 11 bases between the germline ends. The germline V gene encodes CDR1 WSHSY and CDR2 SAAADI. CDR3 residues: CASKGWTNEQFF. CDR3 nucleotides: TGCGCCAGCAAGGGTTGGACGAATGAGCAGTTCTTC.

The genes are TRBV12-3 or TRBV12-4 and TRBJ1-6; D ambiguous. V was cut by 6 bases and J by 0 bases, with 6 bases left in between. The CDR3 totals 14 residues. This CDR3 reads CASRIDSYNSPLHF. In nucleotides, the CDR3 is TGTGCCAGCAGGATCGACTCCTATAATTCACCCCTCCACTTT.

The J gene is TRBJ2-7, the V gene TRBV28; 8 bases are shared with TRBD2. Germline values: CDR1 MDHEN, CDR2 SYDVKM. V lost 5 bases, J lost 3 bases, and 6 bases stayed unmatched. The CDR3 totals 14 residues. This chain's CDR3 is CASSVRGGYYEQYF. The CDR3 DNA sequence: TGTGCCAGCAGTGTTCGGGGGGGGTACTACGAGCAGTACTTC.

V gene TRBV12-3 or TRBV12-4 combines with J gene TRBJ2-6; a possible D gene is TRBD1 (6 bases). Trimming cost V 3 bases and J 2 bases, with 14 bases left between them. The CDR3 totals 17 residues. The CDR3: CASSFLQGYTGANVLTF. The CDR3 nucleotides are TGTGCCAGCAGTTTCCTACAGGGATACACTGGGGCCAACGTCCTGACTTTC.

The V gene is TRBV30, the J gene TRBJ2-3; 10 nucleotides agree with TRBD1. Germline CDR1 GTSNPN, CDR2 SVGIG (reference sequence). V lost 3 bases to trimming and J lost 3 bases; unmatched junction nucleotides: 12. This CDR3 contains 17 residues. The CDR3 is CAWREDRGLERTDTQYF. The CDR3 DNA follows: TGTGCCTGGAGAGAAGACAGGGGGCTAGAGCGAACAGATACGCAGTATTTT.

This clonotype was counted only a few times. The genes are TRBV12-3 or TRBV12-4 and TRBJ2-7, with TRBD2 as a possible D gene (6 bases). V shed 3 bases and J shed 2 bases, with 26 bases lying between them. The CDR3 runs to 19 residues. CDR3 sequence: CASSLRRGLITGLTYEQYF. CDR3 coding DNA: TGTGCCAGCAGTTTGCGTCGGGGCCTCATCACAGGACTAACCTACGAGCAGTACTTC.

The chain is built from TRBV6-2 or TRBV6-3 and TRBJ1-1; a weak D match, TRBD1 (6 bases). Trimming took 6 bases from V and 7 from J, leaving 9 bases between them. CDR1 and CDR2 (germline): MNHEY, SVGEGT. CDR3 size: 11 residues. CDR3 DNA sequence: TGTGCCAGCAGCGGGGACAATGAAGCTTTCTTT. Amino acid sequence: CASSGDNEAFF.

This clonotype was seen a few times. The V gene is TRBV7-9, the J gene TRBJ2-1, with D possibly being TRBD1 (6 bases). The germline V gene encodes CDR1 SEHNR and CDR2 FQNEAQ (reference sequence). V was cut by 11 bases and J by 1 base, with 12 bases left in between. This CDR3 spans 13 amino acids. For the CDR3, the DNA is TGTGCCTGTTCTCAGGGGTCCTACAATGAGCAGTTCTTC. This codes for CACSQGSYNEQFF.

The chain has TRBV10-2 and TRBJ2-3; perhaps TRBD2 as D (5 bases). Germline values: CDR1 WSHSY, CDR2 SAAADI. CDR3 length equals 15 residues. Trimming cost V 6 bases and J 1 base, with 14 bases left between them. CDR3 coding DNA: TGCGCCAGCAGCCGGGGAGTTTCGGGCACAGATACGCAGTATTTT. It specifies CASSRGVSGTDTQYF.

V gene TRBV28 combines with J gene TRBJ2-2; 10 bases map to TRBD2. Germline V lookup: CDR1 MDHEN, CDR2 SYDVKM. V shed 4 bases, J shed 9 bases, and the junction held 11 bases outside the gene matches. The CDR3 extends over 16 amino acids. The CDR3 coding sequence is TGTGCCAGCAGTTCCCAGACGACTAGCGGGTACCGGGAGCTGTTTTTT. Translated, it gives CASSSQTTSGYRELFF. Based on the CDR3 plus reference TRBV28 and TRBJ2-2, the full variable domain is DVKVTQSSRYLVKRTGEKVFLECVQDMDHENMFWYRQDPGLGLRLIYFSYDVKMKEKGDIPEGYSVSREKKERFSLILESASTNQTSMYLCASSSQTTSGYRELFFGEGSRLTVL.

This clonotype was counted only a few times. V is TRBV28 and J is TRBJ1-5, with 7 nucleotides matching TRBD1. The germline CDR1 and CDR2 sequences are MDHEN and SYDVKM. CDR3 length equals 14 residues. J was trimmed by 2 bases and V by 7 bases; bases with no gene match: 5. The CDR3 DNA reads TGTGCCAGCAACAGGGGTTCGGGCAATCAGCCCCAGCATTTT. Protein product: CASNRGSGNQPQHF.

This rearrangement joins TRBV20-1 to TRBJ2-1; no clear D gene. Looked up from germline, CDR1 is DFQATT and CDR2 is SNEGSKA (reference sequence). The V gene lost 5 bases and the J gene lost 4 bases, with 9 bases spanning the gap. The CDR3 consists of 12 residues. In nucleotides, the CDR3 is TGCAGTGCTCTGACCCGATACAATGAGCAGTTCTTC. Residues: CSALTRYNEQFF.

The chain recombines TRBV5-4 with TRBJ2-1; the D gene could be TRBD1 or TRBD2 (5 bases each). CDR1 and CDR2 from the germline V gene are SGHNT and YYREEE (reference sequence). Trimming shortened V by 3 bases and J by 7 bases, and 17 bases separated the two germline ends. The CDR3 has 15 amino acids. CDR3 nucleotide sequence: TGTGCCAGCAGCTCCCGGGACGTAAGAGGGAATGAGCAGTTCTTC. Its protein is CASSSRDVRGNEQFF.

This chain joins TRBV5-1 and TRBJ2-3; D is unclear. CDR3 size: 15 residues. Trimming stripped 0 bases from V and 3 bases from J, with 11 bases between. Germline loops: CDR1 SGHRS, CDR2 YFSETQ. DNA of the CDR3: TGCGCCAGCAGCTTGGTCACGGGTCAGACAGATACGCAGTATTTT. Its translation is CASSLVTGQTDTQYF.

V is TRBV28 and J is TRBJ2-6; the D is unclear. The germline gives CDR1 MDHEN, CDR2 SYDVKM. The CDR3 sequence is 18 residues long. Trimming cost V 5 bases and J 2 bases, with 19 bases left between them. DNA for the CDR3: TGTGCCAGCAGTCTTCGTAGGAATATTGCGGCTGGGGCCAACGTCCTGACTTTC. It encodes CASSLRRNIAAGANVLTF.

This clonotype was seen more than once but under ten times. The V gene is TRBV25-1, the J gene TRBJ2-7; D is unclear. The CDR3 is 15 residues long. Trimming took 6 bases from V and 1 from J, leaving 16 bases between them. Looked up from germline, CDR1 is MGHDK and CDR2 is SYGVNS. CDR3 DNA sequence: TGTGCCAGCAGCCGCGGTGGTAAGGGTTCCTACGAGCAGTACTTC. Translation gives CASSRGGKGSYEQYF.

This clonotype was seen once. The CDR3 nucleotides are TGTGCCATCAGAGACGGGAACTACGAGCAGTACTTC. This translates into CAIRDGNYEQYF. The chain couples TRBV12-3 or TRBV12-4 to TRBJ2-7; TRBD2 might be the D (5 bases). V lost 10 bases, J lost 3 bases, and 13 bases lay in between. The CDR3 has 12 residues.

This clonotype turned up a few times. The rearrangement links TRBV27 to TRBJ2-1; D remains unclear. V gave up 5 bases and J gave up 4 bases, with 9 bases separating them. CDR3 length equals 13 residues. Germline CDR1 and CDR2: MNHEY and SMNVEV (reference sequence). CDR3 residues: CASSLNMYNEQFF. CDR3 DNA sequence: TGTGCCAGCAGTCTGAACATGTACAATGAGCAGTTCTTC.

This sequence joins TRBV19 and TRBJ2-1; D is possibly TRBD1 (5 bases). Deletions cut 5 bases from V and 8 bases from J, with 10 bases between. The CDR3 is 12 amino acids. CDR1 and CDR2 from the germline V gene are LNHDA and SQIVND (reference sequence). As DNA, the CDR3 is TGTGCCAGTAGTCCTCAGGGCCATGAGCAGTTCTTC. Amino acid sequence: CASSPQGHEQFF.